The 18 T cell receptor beta chains listed next were all sequenced from one sample in a study of blood T cell repertoires in COVID-19. TCRdb's table, derived via immunoSEQ multiplex PCR, lists solely in-frame clones and lacks some. The sample has roughly 170,000 clones, around 90% seen once. Sequencing input: peripheral blood. Every receptor here comes from a man aged 60 to 69 with acute or convalescent COVID-19.

The genes are TRBV19 and TRBJ2-3; 8 nucleotides align to TRBD2. With V trimmed by 5 bases and J by 0 bases, 7 bases remained unmatched. The CDR3 totals 16 residues. Germline V lookup: CDR1 LNHDA, CDR2 SQIVND (reference sequence). The CDR3 loop reads CASSDGGAHSTDTQYF. DNA for the CDR3: TGTGCCAGTAGTGACGGGGGGGCCCACAGCACAGATACGCAGTATTTT.

This chain connects TRBV19 to TRBJ1-1; 10 bases agree with TRBD1. The CDR3 spans 13 residues. The junction had 5 bases not matched to a gene; V was cut back by 5 bases and J by 8 bases. Germline V gene sequence: CDR1 LNHDA, CDR2 SQIVND (reference sequence). In DNA form, the CDR3 reads TGTGCCAGTAGTGGACGACAGGGGGCCGAAGCTTTCTTT. Its translation is CASSGRQGAEAFF. Together with reference TRBV19 and TRBJ1-1, the CDR3 gives the full variable domain: DGGITQSPKYLFRKEGQNVTLSCEQNLNHDAMYWYRQDPGQGLRLIYYSQIVNDFQKGDIAEGYSVSREKKESFPLTVTSAQKNPTAFYLCASSGRQGAEAFFGQGTRLTVV.

This clone showed up just a few times. The chain couples TRBV19 to TRBJ2-7; 9 positions match TRBD1. The CDR3 length is 14 residues. Germline CDR1 is LNHDA and CDR2 is SQIVND (reference sequence). Germline trimming cut 6 bases from V and 4 bases from J; bases unmatched to any gene: 7. CDR3 sequence: CASRPGQGTYEQYF. The CDR3 region has the DNA TGTGCCAGTAGACCGGGACAGGGAACTTACGAGCAGTACTTC.

The genes are TRBV19 and TRBJ1-1, with D hard to call. The CDR3 loop spans 15 amino acids. The germline gives CDR1 LNHDA, CDR2 SQIVND (reference sequence). Trimming stripped 6 bases from V and 5 bases from J, with 19 bases between. The CDR3 spells CASRKGNFQATEAFF. For the CDR3, the DNA is TGTGCCAGTAGAAAAGGAAACTTCCAGGCGACTGAAGCTTTCTTT.

The chain recombines TRBV7-2 with TRBJ1-3; D gene unclear. From germline, CDR1 is SGHTA and CDR2 FQGNSA. The CDR3 is 16 residues long. Trimming left V 1 base short and J 0 bases short, with 10 bases between. Here the CDR3 DNA reads TGTGCCAGCAGCTTAGAACCACAATTCTCTGGAAACACCATATATTTT. Translation: CASSLEPQFSGNTIYF. Full variable domain (remainder filled in from reference TRBV7-2 and TRBJ1-3): GAGVSQSPSNKVTEKGKDVELRCDPISGHTALYWYRQSLGQGLEFLIYFQGNSAPDKSGLPSDRFSAERTGGSVSTLTIQRTQQEDSAVYLCASSLEPQFSGNTIYFGEGSWLTVV.

The CDR3: CASSQDPGQGREAFF. CDR3 nucleotide sequence: TGTGCCAGCAGCCAAGACCCTGGACAGGGACGTGAAGCTTTCTTT. The chain links TRBV3-1 (or the pseudogene TRBV3-2) to TRBJ1-1; 8 bases fit TRBD1. The CDR3 has 15 residues. Germline V gene sequence: CDR1 LGHDT, CDR2 YNNKEL (reference sequence). V shed 0 bases and J 7 bases; nucleotides not matched to a gene: 7.

The chain uses TRBV30 and TRBJ2-3, with TRBD2 matching over 15 bases. The CDR3 consists of 18 residues. CDR1 GTSNPN and CDR2 SVGIG come from the germline V gene (reference sequence). The J segment lost 0 bases and the V segment lost 2 bases, leaving 6 bases of the junction unmatched. CDR3 sequence: CAWSLGLAGGPSTDTQYF. DNA for the CDR3: TGTGCCTGGAGTTTAGGACTAGCGGGGGGGCCCAGCACAGATACGCAGTATTTT.

J is TRBJ1-1 and V is TRBV20-1, with D unclear. The CDR3 totals 11 residues. Trimming stripped 2 bases from V and 3 bases from J, with 4 bases between. Looked up from germline, CDR1 is DFQATT and CDR2 is SNEGSKA (reference sequence). CDR3 residues: CSARFDTEAFF. CDR3 DNA: TGCAGTGCTAGATTCGACACTGAAGCTTTCTTT.

The chain joins TRBV7-8 to TRBJ1-1; D possibly corresponds to TRBD1 (5 bases). This CDR3 has 14 amino acids. Trimming shortened V by 5 bases and J by 4 bases, and 14 bases separated the two germline ends. Per germline, CDR1 SGHVS and CDR2 FQNEAQ. The CDR3 loop reads CASSTSTGPTEAFF. The CDR3 DNA reads TGTGCCAGCAGCACGTCCACAGGTCCCACTGAAGCTTTCTTT.

The chain combines TRBV30 with TRBJ1-3; a weak D match, TRBD1 (5 bases). CDR3 length: 16 residues. The V gene lost 4 bases and the J gene lost 0 bases, with 16 bases spanning the gap. CDR1 is GTSNPN, CDR2 SVGIG, per germline (reference sequence). In DNA, the CDR3 is TGTGCCTGGAAAACTGGCAGGGCCCTCTCTGGAAACACCATATATTTT. Translated, it gives CAWKTGRALSGNTIYF.

This chain connects TRBV5-1 to TRBJ2-1, with 11 bases identical to TRBD2. With 0 bases clipped from V and 8 bases from J, the junction kept 4 bases outside the gene matches. Germline V gene data show CDR1 as SGHRS and CDR2 as YFSETQ. CDR3 length: 15 amino acids. The CDR3 sequence: CASSLGTSGSDEQFF. The CDR3 DNA is TGCGCCAGCAGCTTGGGAACTAGCGGGAGCGATGAGCAGTTCTTC.

This clone was recorded a few times. The chain combines TRBV4-2 with TRBJ1-1, with 8 bases identical to TRBD1. Looked up from germline, CDR1 is LGHNA and CDR2 is YNFKEQ. The CDR3 has 15 amino acids. V dropped 1 base and J dropped 4; count of bases not matched to a gene: 5. CDR3 loop: CASSQGDRGATEAFF. The CDR3, as DNA: TGTGCCAGCAGCCAAGGCGACAGGGGCGCCACTGAAGCTTTCTTT.

This clone was detected a few times. The chain is built from TRBV5-1 and TRBJ2-5, with TRBD2 identical over 11 bases. CDR3 length: 17 amino acids. V lost 0 bases, J lost 5 bases, and 9 bases stayed unmatched. Germline values: CDR1 SGHRS, CDR2 YFSETQ. This CDR3 reads CASSLATTSGSIETQYF. CDR3 DNA: TGCGCCAGCAGCTTGGCCACCACTAGCGGGAGTATTGAGACCCAGTACTTC.

This sequence joins TRBV12-3 or TRBV12-4 and TRBJ1-6, with unresolved D. V was cut by 3 bases and J by 7 bases, with 7 bases left in between. CDR3 length: 13 amino acids. CDR3 residues: CASSLYFNSPLHF. The DNA of the CDR3 is TGTGCCAGCAGTTTGTATTTCAATTCACCCCTCCACTTT.

A single count supports this clone. Other DNA variants within this sample encode the same CDR3. The chain has TRBV19 and TRBJ1-1; weak D call: TRBD1 (5 bases). The CDR3 is 14 amino acids. Trimming took 1 base from V and 1 from J, leaving 7 bases between them. Germline V CDR1 and CDR2: LNHDA, SQIVND (reference sequence). The CDR3 nucleotides are TGTGCCAGTAGTATAGTGCAGGGGAACACTGAAGCTTTCTTT. Amino acid sequence: CASSIVQGNTEAFF.

This clone has only one observation. The gene calls are TRBV9 and TRBJ2-5, with D uncertain. The CDR3 extends over 14 amino acids. Germline V gene data show CDR1 as SGDLS and CDR2 as YYNGEE. V was pared by 0 bases and J by 1 base, with 7 bases between. The CDR3 bases are TGTGCCAGCAGCGTAGGGAGTAGCCAAGAGACCCAGTACTTC. This codes for CASSVGSSQETQYF.

The chain uses TRBV19 and TRBJ2-7, with a tentative D call TRBD2 (6 bases). CDR3 length: 14 amino acids. V shed 5 bases and J shed 1 base, with 12 bases lying between them. Germline V gene sequence: CDR1 LNHDA, CDR2 SQIVND (reference sequence). Here the CDR3 DNA reads TGTGCCAGTAGTTGGGACGGGGGTTCCTACGAGCAGTACTTC. Residues: CASSWDGGSYEQYF.

V gene TRBV5-8 combines with J gene TRBJ1-3; 8 bases agree with TRBD1. Trimming removed 4 bases from V and 2 bases from J; junction bases left unmatched: 5. The CDR3 totals 15 residues. Germline lookup yields CDR1 SGHTS and CDR2 YDEGEE. The CDR3, as DNA: TGTGCCAGCAGCCGCGGACAGGGAACTGGAAACACCATATATTTT. Its protein product is CASSRGQGTGNTIYF.